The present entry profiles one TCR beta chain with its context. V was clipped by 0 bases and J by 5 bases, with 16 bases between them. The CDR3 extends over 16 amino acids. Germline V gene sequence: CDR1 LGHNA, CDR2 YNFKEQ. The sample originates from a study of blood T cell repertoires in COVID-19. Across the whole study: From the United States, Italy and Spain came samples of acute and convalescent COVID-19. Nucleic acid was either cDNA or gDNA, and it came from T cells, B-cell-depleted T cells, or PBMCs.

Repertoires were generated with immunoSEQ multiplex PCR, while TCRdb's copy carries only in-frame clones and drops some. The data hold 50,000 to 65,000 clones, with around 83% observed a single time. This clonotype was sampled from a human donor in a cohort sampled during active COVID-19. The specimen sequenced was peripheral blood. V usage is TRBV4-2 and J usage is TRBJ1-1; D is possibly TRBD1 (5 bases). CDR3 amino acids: CASSQDGRGAPTEAFF. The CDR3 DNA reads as TGTGCCAGCAGCCAAGATGGCCGCGGGGCGCCAACTGAAGCTTTCTTT.